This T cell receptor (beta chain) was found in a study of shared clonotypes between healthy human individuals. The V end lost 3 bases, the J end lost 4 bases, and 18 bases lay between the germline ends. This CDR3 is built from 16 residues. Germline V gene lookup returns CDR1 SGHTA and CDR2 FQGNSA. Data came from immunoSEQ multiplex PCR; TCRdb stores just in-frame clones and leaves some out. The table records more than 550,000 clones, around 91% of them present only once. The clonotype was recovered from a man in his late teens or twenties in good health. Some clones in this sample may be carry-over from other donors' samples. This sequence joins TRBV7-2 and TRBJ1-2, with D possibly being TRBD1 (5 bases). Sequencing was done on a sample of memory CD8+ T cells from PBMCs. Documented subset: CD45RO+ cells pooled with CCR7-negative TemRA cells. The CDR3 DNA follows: TGTGCCAGCAGCTTCCCGCTTGGTGGGGCTCCCTATGGCTACACCTTC. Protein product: CASSFPLGGAPYGYTF.